These 28 T cell receptor beta chains were sequenced from one sample in a study of cytomegalovirus exposure and HLA in healthy donors. The PCR was carried out with 60 Vbeta primers and 13 Jbeta primers. The protocol was immunoSEQ multiplex PCR, while the TCRdb copy is restricted to in-frame clones and leaves out a portion. The sample carries around 130,000 clones, just over 75% recorded once. The sequenced material came from PBMCs. These receptors came from a woman aged 45-59 years in good health and CMV-seronegative.

This sequence joins TRBV28 and TRBJ1-5, with 9 bases identical to TRBD1. The CDR3 sequence is 11 residues long. With V trimmed by 8 bases and J by 16 bases, 9 bases remained unmatched. Germline CDR1 MDHEN, CDR2 SYDVKM. The chain's CDR3 is CASSRGQGLHF. The DNA for the CDR3 is TGTGCCAGCTCGCGGGGACAGGGACTACATTTT.

The chain joins TRBV11-2 to TRBJ1-1; D is ambiguous. Trimming took off 5 bases at V and 5 bases at J, with 15 bases between the two ends. The CDR3 extends over 14 amino acids. The germline V gene has CDR1 SGHAT and CDR2 FQNNGV. CDR3 in amino acids: CASSLLRSRTEAFF. CDR3 in DNA: TGTGCCAGCAGCCTCCTGCGTTCGAGGACTGAAGCTTTCTTT.

This clone was seen more than once but under ten times. This sequence joins TRBV28 and TRBJ2-1; D unclear. Germline loops: CDR1 MDHEN, CDR2 SYDVKM. The V gene lost 6 bases and the J gene lost 4 bases, with 16 bases spanning the gap. This CDR3 has 15 amino acids. CDR3 nucleotides: TGTGCCAGCAGGCTCGACAATGGTCCGTACAATGAGCAGTTCTTC. Protein sequence: CASRLDNGPYNEQFF.

J is TRBJ2-1 and V is TRBV2; the match to TRBD1 covers 9 bases. V trimming: 8 bases; J trimming: 10 bases; junction bases outside the gene matches: 9. Germline CDR1 and CDR2: SNHLY and FYNNEI. This CDR3 has 13 residues. For the CDR3, the DNA is TGTGCCAGCGCGGGGACAGGGTTGAACGAGCAGTTCTTC. The encoded protein is CASAGTGLNEQFF.

The chain has TRBV19 and TRBJ1-2; 8 bases fit TRBD1. CDR1 is LNHDA and CDR2 is SQIVND in the germline V gene (reference sequence). Unmatched junction bases numbered 8, after V lost 10 bases and J lost 4 bases. CDR3 length: 13 residues. In nucleotides, the CDR3 is TGTGCCACCCAAGGGGACAGGACCTATGGCTACACCTTC. It codes for CATQGDRTYGYTF.

J is TRBJ2-4 and V is TRBV5-1; maybe TRBD2 (6 bases). CDR3 length: 16 residues. Per germline, CDR1 SGHRS and CDR2 YFSETQ. V gave up 0 bases and J gave up 4 bases, with 14 bases separating them. CDR3 in DNA: TGCGCCAGCAGCTTGGCGGTAGCGGAGACGAAAAACATTCAGTACTTC. Translation gives CASSLAVAETKNIQYF.

The rearrangement uses TRBV6-1 and TRBJ2-3, with 9 nucleotides matching TRBD1. V was pared by 3 bases and J by 4 bases, with 14 bases of the junction left unmatched. The CDR3 spans 18 residues. Germline CDR1 reads MNHNS; CDR2 reads SASEGT. As DNA, the CDR3 is TGTGCCAGCAGTGATGTCTTGGGACAGGGATGGTCGGCAGATACGCAGTATTTT. Encoded protein: CASSDVLGQGWSADTQYF.

The chain links TRBV7-2 to TRBJ2-7, with 12 bases that match TRBD1. The CDR3 sequence is 13 residues long. The germline V gene encodes CDR1 SGHTA and CDR2 FQGNSA. With V trimmed by 5 bases and J by 6 bases, 2 bases remained unmatched. Here the CDR3 DNA reads TGTGCCAGCAGCCGGGACAGGGGGCCCGAGCAGTACTTC. This sequence encodes CASSRDRGPEQYF.

V is TRBV7-3 and J is TRBJ1-3; D unresolved. This CDR3 region has 12 residues. V was clipped by 4 bases and J by 2 bases, with 3 bases between them. Germline V gene lookup returns CDR1 SGHTA and CDR2 FQGTGA. The CDR3 DNA sequence: TGTGCCAGCAGCTCTGCTGGAAACACCATATATTTT. This encodes CASSSAGNTIYF.

As concerns this clone: The same CDR3 also results from other DNA sequences found in this sample. This chain links TRBV10-2 with TRBJ1-1, with TRBD1 matching 7 bases. With 5 bases clipped from V and 3 bases from J, the junction kept 0 bases outside the gene matches. This CDR3 has 12 residues. Germline-derived CDR1 and CDR2 are WSHSY and SAAADI. CDR3 coding DNA: TGCGCCAGCAGTACAGGGGACACTGAAGCTTTCTTT. Translation: CASSTGDTEAFF.

V is TRBV28 and J is TRBJ1-1; the D gene is possibly TRBD1 (6 bases). Trimming cost V 8 bases and J 1 base, with 14 bases left between them. The CDR3 contains 14 residues. The germline V gene has CDR1 MDHEN and CDR2 SYDVKM. The CDR3 DNA reads as TGTGCCAGCGAAAAGTCGGGACAGAACACTGAAGCTTTCTTT. This gives the protein CASEKSGQNTEAFF.

This clone was counted a single time. This sequence joins TRBV4-3 and TRBJ2-7; D call uncertain. Germline V gene lookup returns CDR1 LGHNA and CDR2 YSLEER. The CDR3 contains 14 residues. Trimming removed 1 base from V and 3 bases from J, with 10 bases in between. CDR3 in DNA: TGCGCCAGCAGCCAAGGGTCTTCTATCTACGAGCAGTACTTC. This sequence encodes CASSQGSSIYEQYF.

A few counts support this clone. This rearrangement joins TRBV30 to TRBJ1-2; no clear D. CDR1 GTSNPN and CDR2 SVGIG come from the germline V gene (reference sequence). This CDR3 has 16 amino acids. The germline V and J ends were trimmed by 0 bases and 1 base, with 15 bases remaining between them. This CDR3 is CAWSVLFGTDNYGYTF. Written as DNA, the CDR3 is TGTGCCTGGAGTGTACTTTTCGGTACAGATAACTATGGCTACACCTTC.

V usage is TRBV28 and J usage is TRBJ1-5, with D perhaps matching TRBD1 (5 bases). The V and J ends lost 8 bases and 3 bases respectively, with 14 bases between them. The CDR3 sequence is 14 residues long. Germline CDR1 is MDHEN and CDR2 is SYDVKM. The CDR3 coding sequence is TGTGCCAGCGTGCAGGGCGGGACCAATCAGCCCCAGCATTTT. Residues: CASVQGGTNQPQHF.

This clone is a singleton in its sample. V gene TRBV30 combines with J gene TRBJ1-5; perhaps TRBD1 as D (6 bases). Germline V gene data show CDR1 as GTSNPN and CDR2 as SVGIG (reference sequence). CDR3 length equals 14 residues. The V end was cut by 1 base, the J end by 1 base, with 8 bases between. Here the CDR3 reads CAWSGGLSNQPQHF. The CDR3, as DNA: TGTGCCTGGAGTGGGGGGCTGAGCAATCAGCCCCAGCATTTT.

The V and J genes are TRBV7-8 and TRBJ1-5; a weak D match, TRBD1 (5 bases). The CDR3 has 15 amino acids. V was shortened by 4 bases and J by 4 bases, with 14 bases between the two germline ends. Per germline, CDR1 SGHVS and CDR2 FQNEAQ. The CDR3 DNA reads as TGTGCCAGCAGCTCGTTGGACAAGCCAAATCAGCCCCAGCATTTT. This sequence encodes CASSSLDKPNQPQHF.

DNA of the CDR3: TGTGCCAGCTCATCTAGCGGGAGTACTGACTCTGGGGCCAACGTCCTGACTTTC. Encoded protein: CASSSSGSTDSGANVLTF. This sequence joins TRBV18 and TRBJ2-6; TRBD2 matches at 10 bases. The CDR3 sequence is 18 residues long. Germline lookup yields CDR1 KGHSH and CDR2 LQKENI. The V gene end was trimmed by 5 bases and the J gene end by 0 bases; junction bases not matched to a gene: 7.

The chain uses TRBV14 and TRBJ2-5, with TRBD2 matching over 12 bases. The CDR3 length is 16 residues. The germline V gene encodes CDR1 SGHDN and CDR2 FVKESK. With 2 bases clipped from V and 5 bases from J, the junction kept 6 bases outside the gene matches. CDR3 sequence: CASSQLAGGLGETQYF. In nucleotides, the CDR3 is TGTGCCAGCAGCCAACTAGCGGGAGGGCTTGGGGAGACCCAGTACTTC. Looking up the rest from reference TRBV14 and TRBJ2-5 gives the full variable domain: EAGVTQFPSHSVIEKGQTVTLRCDPISGHDNLYWYRRVMGKEIKFLLHFVKESKQDESGMPNNRFLAERTGGTYSTLKVQPAELEDSGVYFCASSQLAGGLGETQYFGPGTRLLVL.

The chain links TRBV2 to TRBJ2-7, with 9 bases matching TRBD1. V was clipped by 8 bases and J by 4 bases; unmatched bases: 12. Germline V gene sequence: CDR1 SNHLY, CDR2 FYNNEI. CDR3 size: 15 residues. DNA for the CDR3: TGTGCCAGCGGTTTTGACGGACAGGGGAGATACGAGCAGTACTTC. Translated, it gives CASGFDGQGRYEQYF.

This chain connects TRBV5-1 to TRBJ2-2; 8 bases map to TRBD2. Germline CDR1 SGHRS, CDR2 YFSETQ. The CDR3 is made up of 16 amino acids. J was trimmed by 0 bases and V by 4 bases; bases with no gene match: 5. CDR3 in amino acids: CASSAASGSNTGELFF. The CDR3 coding sequence is TGCGCCAGCAGCGCAGCTAGCGGGTCGAACACCGGGGAGCTGTTTTTT.

The chain couples TRBV15 to TRBJ2-7, with 8 nucleotides matching TRBD1. This CDR3 has 17 residues. Germline lookup yields CDR1 LNHNV and CDR2 YYDKDF (reference sequence). With 0 bases clipped from V and 10 bases from J, the junction kept 17 bases outside the gene matches. Here the CDR3 reads CATSRDYQGAASYGQYV. For the CDR3, the DNA is TGTGCCACCAGCAGAGATTACCAGGGGGCGGCCTCTTACGGACAGTACGTC.

The CDR3 sequence is CASSVSGRGSEQYV. CDR3 DNA sequence: TGTGCCAGCAGCGTTAGCGGGAGAGGCTCCGAGCAGTACGTC. The chain recombines TRBV7-4 with TRBJ2-7, with 9 bases matching TRBD2. This CDR3 has 14 residues. Germline V lookup: CDR1 SGHVT, CDR2 SQSDAQ. The trim removed 5 bases at V and 6 bases at J, leaving 8 bases unmatched.

V is TRBV19 and J is TRBJ2-1; 11 positions agree with TRBD2. The CDR3 totals 16 residues. Per the germline V gene, CDR1 is LNHDA and CDR2 is SQIVND (reference sequence). Germline trimming cut 4 bases from V and 7 bases from J; bases unmatched to any gene: 9. The CDR3 reads CASSTDDTSGRNEQFF. The CDR3 DNA is TGTGCCAGTAGTACTGACGACACTAGCGGGAGAAATGAGCAGTTCTTC.

The chain joins TRBV27 to TRBJ1-2; 7 bases are a match to TRBD1. The junction had 4 bases not matched to a gene; V was cut back by 6 bases and J by 3 bases. The CDR3 consists of 13 residues. The germline V gene encodes CDR1 MNHEY and CDR2 SMNVEV (reference sequence). The CDR3 nucleotides are TGTGCCAGCAGCTTCGACAGGGACTATGGCTACACCTTC. Its protein product is CASSFDRDYGYTF.

This chain joins TRBV29-1 and TRBJ2-3, with TRBD2 matching over 10 bases. The CDR3 is 15 amino acids. V lost 6 bases and J lost 10; bases outside the gene matches: 16. Germline V gives CDR1 SQVTM, CDR2 ANQGSEA. CDR3 loop: CSVPISGRSGDPQYF. The CDR3 DNA follows: TGCAGCGTCCCAATTAGCGGGAGGTCGGGGGATCCGCAGTATTTT.

The rearrangement uses TRBV7-6 and TRBJ2-3; TRBD2 matches at 7 bases. J was trimmed by 0 bases and V by 5 bases; bases with no gene match: 8. CDR3 length: 16 amino acids. CDR1 and CDR2 from the germline V gene are SGHVS and FNYEAQ. The CDR3: CASSHLADSSTDTQYF. As DNA, the CDR3 is TGTGCCAGCAGCCATCTAGCGGACTCTAGCACAGATACGCAGTATTTT.

The chain uses TRBV28 and TRBJ2-7; D may be TRBD1 (5 bases). The V end lost 4 bases, the J end lost 6 bases, and 19 bases lay between the germline ends. Germline V gene lookup returns CDR1 MDHEN and CDR2 SYDVKM. This CDR3 has 15 amino acids. CDR3 region: CASSYDSRQVGEQYF. The CDR3 DNA is TGTGCCAGCAGTTACGACAGTCGGCAGGTCGGCGAGCAGTACTTC.

The chain has TRBV5-1 and TRBJ2-5, with 10 bases matching TRBD2. The ends lost 3 bases at V and 1 base at J; junction bases unmatched: 3. The CDR3 runs to 15 residues. CDR1 SGHRS and CDR2 YFSETQ come from the germline V gene. CDR3 nucleotide sequence: TGCGCCAGCAGCTCTAGCGGGAGCTTCCAAGAGACCCAGTACTTC. Translated: CASSSSGSFQETQYF.